One and the same sample provided the 30 T cell receptor beta chains below, sequenced in a study of CD8+ T cells in alopecia areata. Treatment noted: oral pan-JAK inhibitor, 5-10 mg twice daily. RNA extraction and reverse transcription yielded cDNA as sequencing template. This table comes from immunoSEQ multiplex PCR, and its TCRdb copy is limited to in-frame clones, with some not included. This sample has around 140,000 clones, with approximately 86% found just once. The sequences come from CD8+ T cells sorted from blood, collected at week 4, from a patient treated with tofacitinib. The receptors were sampled from a human donor with alopecia areata.

The CDR3 sequence: CASKGGLAGGSYNEQFF. The CDR3 nucleotides read TGTGCCAGTAAAGGGGGACTAGCGGGAGGCTCCTACAATGAGCAGTTCTTC. The V and J genes are TRBV19 and TRBJ2-1; 15 nucleotides match TRBD2. Germline V lookup: CDR1 LNHDA, CDR2 SQIVND (reference sequence). The CDR3 extends over 17 amino acids. Trimming at V came to 7 bases and at J to 0 bases, leaving 4 bases not matched to a gene.

V gene TRBV11-2 combines with J gene TRBJ2-7; TRBD1 matches 11 bases. Germline CDR1 SGHAT, CDR2 FQNNGV. V lost 3 bases and J lost 2; bases outside the gene matches: 3. The CDR3 totals 15 residues. The CDR3 nucleotides read TGTGCCAGCAGCTTCGGACAGGGGGCAACCTACGAGCAGTACTTC. This gives the protein CASSFGQGATYEQYF.

The rearrangement links TRBV6-5 to TRBJ2-1; D remains unclear. CDR1 and CDR2 from the germline V gene are MNHEY and SVGAGI. The CDR3 has 16 amino acids. V was cut by 2 bases and J by 5 bases, with 16 bases left in between. The CDR3 reads CASSYGLREMDNEQFF. The CDR3 bases are TGTGCCAGCAGTTACGGGTTACGCGAAATGGACAATGAGCAGTTCTTC.

J is TRBJ2-3 and V is TRBV4-1; possibly TRBD2 for D (5 bases). This CDR3 contains 15 residues. Germline loops: CDR1 MGHRA, CDR2 YSYEKL. The V gene lost 0 bases and the J gene lost 4 bases, with 11 bases spanning the gap. CDR3 in DNA: TGCGCCAGCAGCCAAGATATCGGGGTACCAGATACGCAGTATTTT. Translating it yields CASSQDIGVPDTQYF.

This clone came up once. The CDR3 here is CASSERLREITDTQYF. For the CDR3, the DNA is TGTGCCAGCAGTGAAAGATTGCGGGAGATCACAGATACGCAGTATTTT. The chain carries TRBV6-1 and TRBJ2-3, with TRBD2 matching over 7 bases. J was trimmed by 2 bases and V by 2 bases; bases with no gene match: 7. In germline, CDR1 is MNHNS, CDR2 SASEGT. The CDR3 covers 16 residues.

The chain links TRBV6-1 to TRBJ1-6; TRBD1 matches 8 bases. Germline V gene data show CDR1 as MNHNS and CDR2 as SASEGT. The CDR3 consists of 13 residues. V lost 8 bases and J lost 9; bases outside the gene matches: 6. CDR3 DNA sequence: TGTGCCAGCGGACAGGGAGGCAGTTCACCCCTCCACTTT. Translating it yields CASGQGGSSPLHF.

The chain combines TRBV27 with TRBJ2-5; a possible D gene is TRBD2 (7 bases). The CDR3 is 15 residues long. V was shortened by 1 base and J by 5 bases, with 14 bases between the two germline ends. Germline-derived CDR1 and CDR2 are MNHEY and SMNVEV (reference sequence). CDR3 loop: CASSLLGGGHETQYF. The DNA of the CDR3 is TGTGCCAGCAGTTTATTAGGGGGGGGCCACGAGACCCAGTACTTC.

This sequence joins TRBV7-6 and TRBJ2-7; TRBD1 is a possible D gene (6 bases). In germline, CDR1 is SGHVS, CDR2 FNYEAQ. V gave up 5 bases and J gave up 7 bases, with 18 bases separating them. This CDR3 spans 14 amino acids. The CDR3 spells CASSVLDSLGEQYF. The CDR3 region has the DNA TGTGCCAGCAGCGTGCTGGACAGTTTGGGGGAGCAGTACTTC.

The V call is TRBV6-1, the J call TRBJ1-1, with TRBD1 matching over 8 bases. Germline lookup yields CDR1 MNHNS and CDR2 SASEGT. With V trimmed by 2 bases and J by 3 bases, 8 bases remained unmatched. The CDR3 covers 16 residues. The CDR3 DNA reads as TGTGCCAGCAGTGAAAAATTTCAGGGGGCGCACACTGAAGCTTTCTTT. Translated: CASSEKFQGAHTEAFF.

The chain couples TRBV5-4 to TRBJ2-5; D may be TRBD1 (6 bases). V was trimmed by 3 bases and J by 1 base, leaving 10 bases between them. This CDR3 has 14 amino acids. Germline-derived CDR1 and CDR2 are SGHNT and YYREEE (reference sequence). The CDR3 reads CASSSGQFQETQYF. The CDR3 nucleotides read TGTGCCAGCAGCTCCGGACAGTTCCAAGAGACCCAGTACTTC. Full variable domain (remainder filled in from reference TRBV5-4 and TRBJ2-5): ETGVTQSPTHLIKTRGQQVTLRCSSQSGHNTVSWYQQALGQGPQFIFQYYREEENGRGNFPPRFSGLQFPNYSSELNVNALELDDSALYLCASSSGQFQETQYFGPGTRLLVL.

The V call is TRBV30, the J call TRBJ2-3; 8 bases are shared with TRBD2. Germline assignment: CDR1 GTSNPN and CDR2 SVGIG (reference sequence). Trimming removed 2 bases from V and 5 bases from J; junction bases left unmatched: 6. This CDR3 region has 14 residues. This chain's CDR3 is CAWSYIAGIDTQYF. The CDR3 DNA reads TGTGCCTGGAGTTATATAGCGGGAATAGATACGCAGTATTTT.

The rearrangement uses TRBV7-2 and TRBJ2-1; D is possibly TRBD2 (6 bases). The CDR3 has 14 amino acids. Trimming cost V 2 bases and J 6 bases, with 11 bases left between them. Germline V gene data show CDR1 as SGHTA and CDR2 as FQGNSA. The CDR3 DNA reads as TGTGCCAGCAGCTTAATAGCGGAACCCAATGAGCAGTTCTTC. This encodes CASSLIAEPNEQFF.

The chain employs TRBV11-1 and TRBJ2-5; tentative D call: TRBD1 (6 bases). V was cut by 11 bases and J by 1 base, with 11 bases left in between. The CDR3 sequence is 12 residues long. Germline V gene data show CDR1 as SGHAT and CDR2 as FQDESV (reference sequence). The CDR3 nucleotides are TGTGCCTCTAGGGGGTCCCAAGAGACCCAGTACTTC. Its protein is CASRGSQETQYF. The whole variable domain, remainder taken from reference TRBV11-1 and TRBJ2-5, is EAEVAQSPRYKITEKSQAVAFWCDPISGHATLYWYRQILGQGPELLVQFQDESVVDDSQLPKDRFSAERLKGVDSTLKIQPAELGDSAMYLCASRGSQETQYFGPGTRLLVL.

The chain employs TRBV28 and TRBJ2-1; D call uncertain. Trimming left V 4 bases short and J 5 bases short, with 18 bases between. CDR1 MDHEN and CDR2 SYDVKM come from the germline V gene. The CDR3 runs 16 residues. The CDR3 DNA reads as TGTGCCAGCAGTTCCCAACGGCAATACCTCAACAATGAGCAGTTCTTC. This encodes CASSSQRQYLNNEQFF.

CDR3 DNA: TGCAGCGTTGAGGAGAGCGGCTACGAGCAGTACTTC. The encoded protein is CSVEESGYEQYF. The chain employs TRBV29-1 and TRBJ2-7, with TRBD2 as a possible D gene (5 bases). The V gene lost 3 bases and the J gene lost 3 bases, with 9 bases spanning the gap. Germline CDR1 and CDR2: SQVTM and ANQGSEA. This CDR3 comprises 12 residues.

The chain links TRBV19 to TRBJ1-1; tentatively, D is TRBD1 (5 bases). This CDR3 is 13 amino acids long. V was cut by 10 bases and J by 1 base, with 13 bases left in between. CDR1 is LNHDA, CDR2 SQIVND, per germline (reference sequence). The CDR3 DNA reads as TGTGCCACCCAACTCGGGGGGAACACTGAAGCTTTCTTT. This codes for CATQLGGNTEAFF.

The chain carries TRBV5-6 and TRBJ2-1; 7 bases are shared with TRBD1. The germline gives CDR1 SGHDT, CDR2 YYEEEE. V gave up 1 base and J gave up 8 bases; unmatched junction bases: 9. The CDR3 has 15 residues. CDR3 sequence (DNA): TGTGCCAGCAGCTTGAGGCAGGGGGAGCAAGATGAGCAGTTCTTC. The encoded protein is CASSLRQGEQDEQFF.

The chain couples TRBV4-1 to TRBJ2-1; TRBD2 matches 10 bases. The junction had 8 bases not matched to a gene; V was cut back by 3 bases and J by 9 bases. The CDR3 has 15 amino acids. Germline lookup yields CDR1 MGHRA and CDR2 YSYEKL. Written as DNA, the CDR3 is TGCGCCAGCAGCCACACCGGGACTAGCGCTTCTGAGCAGTTCTTC. Its protein is CASSHTGTSASEQFF.

The chain combines TRBV2 with TRBJ2-7, with unresolved D. Germline CDR1 reads SNHLY; CDR2 reads FYNNEI. V shed 7 bases and J shed 5 bases, with 15 bases lying between them. CDR3 length: 13 residues. The CDR3 DNA reads as TGTGCCAGCACGTCATCGTTGCCGGACGAGCAGTACTTC. Translating it yields CASTSSLPDEQYF. The full variable domain, completed using reference TRBV2 and TRBJ2-7, is EPEVTQTPSHQVTQMGQEVILRCVPISNHLYFYWYRQILGQKVEFLVSFYNNEISEKSEIFDDQFSVERPDGSNFTLKIRSTKLEDSAMYFCASTSSLPDEQYFGPGTRLTVT.

CDR3 coding DNA: TGTGCCTGGAGCCAAACTACCCCGCGGGACAGGGTGGCAGAGACCCAGTACTTC. This gives the protein CAWSQTTPRDRVAETQYF. The rearrangement links TRBV30 to TRBJ2-5; 9 bases match TRBD1. This CDR3 has 18 residues. Germline V gene data show CDR1 as GTSNPN and CDR2 as SVGIG (reference sequence). V lost 3 bases and J lost 4; bases outside the gene matches: 18.

A single count supports this clone. The J gene is TRBJ2-7, the V gene TRBV27; D assignment may be TRBD1 or TRBD2 (6 bases each). This CDR3 contains 14 residues. Germline lookup yields CDR1 MNHEY and CDR2 SMNVEV (reference sequence). V lost 5 bases and J lost 5, with 16 bases in between. CDR3: CASSLLSGADEQYF. DNA for the CDR3: TGTGCCAGCAGTCTTCTCTCGGGGGCGGACGAGCAGTACTTC.

The chain carries TRBV7-9 and TRBJ1-1; D is unresolved. Per germline, CDR1 SEHNR and CDR2 FQNEAQ (reference sequence). The CDR3 is 15 residues long. V lost 5 bases, J lost 3 bases, and 16 bases lay in between. In DNA form, the CDR3 reads TGTGCCAGCAGCCCTCTGCCCGGGGAGGACACTGAAGCTTTCTTT. Its protein is CASSPLPGEDTEAFF.

The chain recombines TRBV29-1 with TRBJ1-1; D may be TRBD1 (5 bases). The CDR3 sequence is 12 residues long. The germline CDR1 and CDR2 sequences are SQVTM and ANQGSEA. V gave up 7 bases and J gave up 3 bases, with 12 bases separating them. The CDR3 DNA follows: TGCAGCGCCAATAGACAGCACACTGAAGCTTTCTTT. Amino acid sequence: CSANRQHTEAFF.

The chain links TRBV6-5 to TRBJ2-1; 12 bases match TRBD2. Germline lookup yields CDR1 MNHEY and CDR2 SVGAGI. The trim removed 3 bases at V and 6 bases at J, leaving 3 bases unmatched. The CDR3 totals 15 residues. The CDR3 here is CASSYGTSGSNEQFF. The CDR3 coding sequence is TGTGCCAGCAGTTATGGGACTAGCGGGTCCAATGAGCAGTTCTTC.

Only a few counts were recorded for this clone. This chain links TRBV7-2 with TRBJ2-7; 10 positions match TRBD1. V was pared by 5 bases and J by 4 bases, with 8 bases of the junction left unmatched. Per the germline V gene, CDR1 is SGHTA and CDR2 is FQGNSA. The length of the CDR3 is 15 residues. CDR3 amino acids: CASSISGTGVYEQYF. The CDR3 DNA follows: TGTGCCAGCAGCATTTCCGGGACAGGGGTTTACGAGCAGTACTTC.

The J gene is TRBJ2-7, the V gene TRBV11-2; TRBD1 matches 10 bases. Germline loops: CDR1 SGHAT, CDR2 FQNNGV. Unmatched junction bases numbered 3, after V lost 2 bases and J lost 5 bases. CDR3 length equals 14 residues. The CDR3 region is CASSLIGTGDEQYF. Here the CDR3 DNA reads TGTGCCAGCAGCTTAATAGGGACAGGGGACGAGCAGTACTTC.

This chain connects TRBV27 to TRBJ2-3; D gene ambiguous. The CDR3 has 14 amino acids. Trimming took 7 bases from V and 2 from J, leaving 13 bases between them. Germline CDR1 is MNHEY and CDR2 is SMNVEV (reference sequence). CDR3 nucleotide sequence: TGTGCCAGCACGGTCGGGCAGAACACAGATACGCAGTATTTT. Residues: CASTVGQNTDTQYF.

The CDR3 DNA follows: TGCAGCCTAACAAGACAGGACACCGGGGAGCTGTTTTTT. Its translation: CSLTRQDTGELFF. This rearrangement joins TRBV29-1 to TRBJ2-2; the D gene is possibly TRBD1 (6 bases). The CDR3 covers 13 residues. The germline V gene encodes CDR1 SQVTM and CDR2 ANQGSEA. Between the trimmed V and J ends, which lost 8 bases and 3 bases, there was a span of 13 bases.

Here the CDR3 DNA reads TGCAGCGGAGCCGGGACATCCAATTACGAGCAGTACTTC. Amino acid sequence: CSGAGTSNYEQYF. This sequence joins TRBV29-1 and TRBJ2-7, with TRBD1 as a possible D gene (6 bases). The CDR3 has 13 residues. Germline CDR1 and CDR2: SQVTM and ANQGSEA. Trimming removed 7 bases from V and 4 bases from J, with 17 bases in between.

V and J are TRBV14 and TRBJ2-3; TRBD2 agrees at 13 bases. The V segment lost 4 bases and the J segment 0 bases; nucleotides outside the gene matches: 10. The length of the CDR3 is 19 residues. Germline-derived CDR1 and CDR2 are SGHDN and FVKESK. CDR3 sequence: CASSPSPGTSGASTDTQYF. The CDR3 DNA reads TGTGCCAGCAGCCCAAGTCCCGGGACTAGCGGGGCTAGCACAGATACGCAGTATTTT. The full variable domain, rest sourced from reference TRBV14 and TRBJ2-3, is EAGVTQFPSHSVIEKGQTVTLRCDPISGHDNLYWYRRVMGKEIKFLLHFVKESKQDESGMPNNRFLAERTGGTYSTLKVQPAELEDSGVYFCASSPSPGTSGASTDTQYFGPGTRLTVL.